The following is a T cell receptor (beta chain) sequence with its context. Original methodology: For nucleated cells, counts were estimated from reference gene primer amplification. The method was immunoSEQ multiplex PCR; TCRdb's version includes in-frame clones alone and lacks a portion of them. That table gives V, J and clone size, and the DNA gave D and trimming. The table includes hundreds of thousands of clones, less than 85% detected once. Germline-derived CDR1 and CDR2 are MNHNS and SASEGT. CDR3 size: 14 residues. V lost 0 bases and J 4 bases, leaving 7 bases between the germline ends. The data derive from a study of blood T cell repertoires in COVID-19. Study details: COVID-19 samples, acute and convalescent, were from the United States, Italy and Spain.

The V gene is TRBV6-1, the J gene TRBJ1-5, with D hard to call. The origin of this receptor is a woman aged 18-29 years with acute or convalescent COVID-19. Sequencing used peripheral blood. The CDR3 is CASSEAPANQPQHF. CDR3 in DNA: TGTGCCAGCAGTGAAGCTCCAGCGAATCAGCCCCAGCATTTT.